A selection of T cell receptor beta chains follows, all from one sample in a study of T-cell memory formation after mild COVID-19. TCRdb ran MiXCR on the 5' RACE reads and lists one entry per CDR3 protein. The repertoire holds 180,000 or so distinct CDR3 sequences, with around a tenth as singletons. Sequencing was performed on PBMCs or a T cell subset sorted from them (not recorded which). These receptor sequences come from a man aged 18 to 29 who had mild COVID-19 (a few samples of this study predate the infection). Cell type and time point are not known. Both conserved end residues are part of each CDR3. D genes are given only for firm matches. A row's size may be missing; if present it is once, few, many or a size class.

j_gene: TRBJ1-2
abundance: NA
v_gene: TRBV7-2
d_gene: TRBD1
CDR3aa: CASSRTGTGYGYTF
CDR3nt: TGTGCCAGCAGCCGGACAGGGACCGGCTATGGCTACACCTTC

j_gene: TRBJ2-5
abundance: many
v_gene: TRBV4-3
d_gene: TRBD1
CDR3aa: CASSQEASGQGETQYF
CDR3nt: TGCGCCAGCAGCCAAGAAGCCTCGGGACAGGGGGAGACCCAGTACTTC

j_gene: TRBJ1-6
abundance: NA
v_gene: TRBV2
d_gene: NA
CDR3aa: CASSEARGGNSPLHF
CDR3nt: TGTGCCAGCAGTGAAGCAAGGGGGGGGAATTCACCCCTCCACTTT

j_gene: TRBJ2-3
abundance: few
v_gene: TRBV12-3/TRBV12-4
d_gene: TRBD2
CDR3aa: CASSLPSGEGDTQYF
CDR3nt: TGTGCCAGCAGTTTACCTAGCGGGGAGGGAGATACGCAGTATTTT

j_gene: TRBJ2-5
abundance: many
v_gene: TRBV25-1
d_gene: TRBD1
CDR3aa: CASSDLTGTGVETQYF
CDR3nt: TGTGCCAGCAGTGATCTAACCGGGACAGGGGTCGAGACCCAGTACTTC

j_gene: TRBJ1-4
abundance: NA
v_gene: TRBV18
d_gene: NA
CDR3aa: CASSGQGNEKLFF
CDR3nt: TGTGCCAGCTCGGGGCAGGGCAACGAAAAACTGTTTTTT

j_gene: TRBJ1-2
abundance: NA
v_gene: TRBV20-1
d_gene: NA
CDR3aa: CSAREATNYGYTF
CDR3nt: TGCAGTGCTAGAGAAGCGACTAACTATGGCTACACCTTC

j_gene: TRBJ2-5
abundance: NA
v_gene: TRBV10-3
d_gene: TRBD2
CDR3aa: CAIRGREAQETQYF
CDR3nt: TGTGCCATCAGGGGCCGGGAGGCGCAAGAGACCCAGTACTTC

j_gene: TRBJ1-1
abundance: few
v_gene: TRBV7-2
d_gene: NA
CDR3aa: CASSPGPAGPEAFF
CDR3nt: TGTGCCAGCAGCCCCGGCCCCGCGGGTCCTGAAGCTTTCTTT

j_gene: TRBJ2-3
abundance: few
v_gene: TRBV15
d_gene: NA
CDR3aa: CATSTRGDTQYF
CDR3nt: TGTGCCACCAGCACACGGGGAGATACGCAGTATTTT

j_gene: TRBJ2-5
abundance: NA
v_gene: TRBV7-2
d_gene: TRBD2
CDR3aa: CASSLSLSGAPRETQYF
CDR3nt: TGTGCCAGCAGCTTGTCACTTAGCGGGGCCCCCAGGGAGACCCAGTACTTC

j_gene: TRBJ1-4
abundance: NA
v_gene: TRBV20-1
d_gene: NA
CDR3aa: CSAREGLNEKLFF
CDR3nt: TGCAGTGCCCGGGAGGGTTTAAATGAAAAACTGTTTTTT

j_gene: TRBJ1-1
abundance: NA
v_gene: TRBV5-1
d_gene: NA
CDR3aa: CASREGGTTTEAFF
CDR3nt: TGCGCCAGCAGAGAGGGAGGAACGACCACTGAAGCTTTCTTT

j_gene: TRBJ1-2
abundance: many
v_gene: TRBV7-2
d_gene: TRBD1
CDR3aa: CASSSAGTGIHGYTF
CDR3nt: TGTGCCAGCAGCTCGGCCGGGACAGGGATCCATGGCTACACCTTC

j_gene: TRBJ1-2
abundance: many
v_gene: TRBV6-5
d_gene: TRBD1
CDR3aa: CASSPAIGTGTSFFYGYTF
CDR3nt: TGTGCCAGCAGCCCTGCGATTGGGACAGGGACGTCCTTTTTCTATGGCTACACCTTC

j_gene: TRBJ1-1
abundance: NA
v_gene: TRBV7-2
d_gene: TRBD1
CDR3aa: CASSRQGVNTEAFF
CDR3nt: TGTGCCAGCAGCCGACAGGGGGTGAACACTGAAGCTTTCTTT

j_gene: TRBJ1-2
abundance: many
v_gene: TRBV12-3/TRBV12-4
d_gene: NA
CDR3aa: CASSLTGYGYTF
CDR3nt: TGTGCCAGCAGTTTAACGGGTTATGGCTACACCTTC

j_gene: TRBJ2-5
abundance: few
v_gene: TRBV5-1
d_gene: NA
CDR3aa: CASSPGGGQETQYF
CDR3nt: TGCGCCAGCAGCCCAGGAGGGGGCCAAGAGACCCAGTACTTC

j_gene: TRBJ1-1
abundance: NA
v_gene: TRBV7-8
d_gene: NA
CDR3aa: CASSYFDRNTEAFF
CDR3nt: TGTGCCAGCAGTTACTTTGATCGGAACACTGAAGCTTTCTTT

j_gene: TRBJ1-1
abundance: few
v_gene: TRBV20-1
d_gene: TRBD1
CDR3aa: CSATGGGNTEAFF
CDR3nt: TGCAGTGCCACAGGAGGGGGCAACACTGAAGCTTTCTTT

j_gene: TRBJ2-3
abundance: NA
v_gene: TRBV24-1
d_gene: NA
CDR3aa: CATSEPSTDTQYF
CDR3nt: TGTGCCACCAGTGAACCCTCAACAGATACGCAGTATTTT

j_gene: TRBJ1-3
abundance: NA
v_gene: TRBV7-2
d_gene: TRBD1
CDR3aa: CASSTDRGNTIYF
CDR3nt: TGTGCCAGCAGTACCGACAGGGGTAACACCATATATTTT

j_gene: TRBJ1-1
abundance: few
v_gene: TRBV7-9
d_gene: NA
CDR3aa: CASSPLLAEAFF
CDR3nt: TGTGCCAGCAGCCCACTTCTGGCCGAAGCTTTCTTT

j_gene: TRBJ2-7
abundance: NA
v_gene: TRBV7-2
d_gene: NA
CDR3aa: CASSLGVGYEQYF
CDR3nt: TGTGCCAGCAGCTTAGGGGTGGGTTACGAGCAGTACTTC

j_gene: TRBJ2-7
abundance: NA
v_gene: TRBV7-9
d_gene: NA
CDR3aa: CASSFLSYEQYF
CDR3nt: TGTGCCAGCAGCTTTCTTTCCTACGAGCAGTACTTC

j_gene: TRBJ2-1
abundance: NA
v_gene: TRBV9
d_gene: TRBD2
CDR3aa: CASSVAGGNTYNEQFF
CDR3nt: TGTGCCAGCAGCGTAGCGGGGGGGAATACCTACAATGAGCAGTTCTTC

j_gene: TRBJ1-2
abundance: NA
v_gene: TRBV4-3
d_gene: NA
CDR3aa: CASSQWGNGYTF
CDR3nt: TGCGCCAGCAGCCAATGGGGGAATGGCTACACCTTC

j_gene: TRBJ2-7
abundance: few
v_gene: TRBV20-1
d_gene: TRBD1
CDR3aa: CSARGRGIIYEQYF
CDR3nt: TGCAGTGCTAGGGGCAGGGGGATAATTTACGAGCAGTACTTC

j_gene: TRBJ2-6
abundance: few
v_gene: TRBV4-1
d_gene: NA
CDR3aa: CASSLLWALVGSGANVLTF
CDR3nt: TGCGCCAGCAGCCTACTTTGGGCCCTAGTAGGCTCTGGGGCCAACGTCCTGACTTTC

j_gene: TRBJ2-1
abundance: NA
v_gene: TRBV7-9
d_gene: NA
CDR3aa: CASSLRSRLSYNEQFF
CDR3nt: TGTGCCAGCAGCTTACGGTCCCGACTCTCCTACAATGAGCAGTTCTTC

j_gene: TRBJ1-2
abundance: NA
v_gene: TRBV4-1
d_gene: NA
CDR3aa: CASAPPGRRYGYTF
CDR3nt: TGCGCCAGCGCCCCTCCGGGACGTCGCTATGGCTACACCTTC

j_gene: TRBJ2-7
abundance: few
v_gene: TRBV4-2
d_gene: TRBD2
CDR3aa: CASSQGSAGTYEQYF
CDR3nt: TGTGCCAGCAGCCAAGGATCAGCGGGGACCTACGAGCAGTACTTC

j_gene: TRBJ2-3
abundance: few
v_gene: TRBV5-1
d_gene: TRBD2
CDR3aa: CASSDDSGGTDTQYF
CDR3nt: TGCGCCAGCAGCGACGATAGCGGGGGCACAGATACGCAGTATTTT

j_gene: TRBJ2-5
abundance: few
v_gene: TRBV2
d_gene: TRBD1
CDR3aa: CASNTGGKETQYF
CDR3nt: TGTGCCAGCAACACAGGGGGGAAAGAGACCCAGTACTTC

j_gene: TRBJ2-5
abundance: many
v_gene: TRBV7-2
d_gene: NA
CDR3aa: CASSLVPGRGETQYF
CDR3nt: TGTGCCAGCAGCTTAGTTCCAGGGAGGGGGGAGACCCAGTACTTC

j_gene: TRBJ1-2
abundance: NA
v_gene: TRBV20-1
d_gene: NA
CDR3aa: CSASLRSGYTF
CDR3nt: TGCAGTGCTAGTCTTCGGTCTGGCTACACCTTC

j_gene: TRBJ2-5
abundance: NA
v_gene: TRBV7-7
d_gene: NA
CDR3aa: CASSQGASGAQETQYF
CDR3nt: TGTGCTAGCAGCCAGGGGGCTAGCGGGGCCCAAGAGACCCAGTACTTC

j_gene: TRBJ1-4
abundance: many
v_gene: TRBV12-3/TRBV12-4
d_gene: NA
CDR3aa: CASSLAGGEKLFF
CDR3nt: TGTGCCAGCAGTTTAGCGGGAGGAGAAAAACTGTTTTTT

j_gene: TRBJ2-5
abundance: many
v_gene: TRBV2
d_gene: TRBD1
CDR3aa: CASSVGRGETQYF
CDR3nt: TGTGCCAGCAGTGTTGGCAGGGGGGAGACCCAGTACTTC

j_gene: TRBJ1-5
abundance: NA
v_gene: TRBV20-1
d_gene: TRBD1
CDR3aa: CSARRDRNQPQHF
CDR3nt: TGCAGTGCAAGAAGGGACAGAAATCAGCCCCAGCATTTT

j_gene: TRBJ2-7
abundance: few
v_gene: TRBV9
d_gene: NA
CDR3aa: CASSVEAGSTPEQYF
CDR3nt: TGTGCCAGCAGCGTAGAAGCAGGGTCCACACCCGAGCAGTACTTC

j_gene: TRBJ2-7
abundance: NA
v_gene: TRBV4-3
d_gene: TRBD1
CDR3aa: CASSQYRGHEQYF
CDR3nt: TGCGCCAGCAGCCAATACAGGGGCCACGAGCAGTACTTC

j_gene: TRBJ2-3
abundance: few
v_gene: TRBV5-1
d_gene: TRBD1
CDR3aa: CASSPGQSDTQYF
CDR3nt: TGCGCCAGCAGCCCGGGACAGTCAGATACGCAGTATTTT

j_gene: TRBJ2-3
abundance: NA
v_gene: TRBV12-3/TRBV12-4
d_gene: TRBD2
CDR3aa: CASSTSGGRYTQYF
CDR3nt: TGTGCCAGCAGTACTAGCGGGGGGCGCTATACGCAGTATTTT

j_gene: TRBJ2-5
abundance: NA
v_gene: TRBV20-1
d_gene: TRBD1
CDR3aa: CSVNNLRGQGARETQYF
CDR3nt: TGCAGTGTTAACAACCTACGGGGGCAGGGGGCGCGAGAGACCCAGTACTTC